This TCR beta chain stems from a study of shared clonotypes between healthy human individuals. About the study: Ranging from 18 to 49 in age, donors were a couple of women and three men.

This clone appeared once. Antigen specificity is unknown. V was shortened by 5 bases and J by 1 base, with 11 bases between the two germline ends. The CDR3 is made up of 13 amino acids. CDR1 is GTSNPN and CDR2 is SVGIG in the germline V gene (reference sequence). CD8 cells regarded as naive lacked CD45RO, were positively chosen for CCR7, and omitted terminally differentiated effector memory CD45RA+ cells. The assay used deep level. Sequencing was performed with immunoSEQ multiplex PCR; in TCRdb, only in-frame clones are kept and a portion is missing. Here the sample spans some 2,000,000 clones, over 85% being singletons. The study, taken as a whole, reports: Of the naive CD4 clonotypes, about 5% were shared across several donors.

The source is a man aged 18-30 years in good health. The gene calls are TRBV30 and TRBJ1-1, with D possibly TRBD1 on 6 matching bases. Input material: naive CD8+ T cells sorted from blood. The CDR3 protein is CAWGQRENTEAFF. The CDR3 DNA reads TGTGCCTGGGGACAGCGGGAGAACACTGAAGCTTTCTTT.